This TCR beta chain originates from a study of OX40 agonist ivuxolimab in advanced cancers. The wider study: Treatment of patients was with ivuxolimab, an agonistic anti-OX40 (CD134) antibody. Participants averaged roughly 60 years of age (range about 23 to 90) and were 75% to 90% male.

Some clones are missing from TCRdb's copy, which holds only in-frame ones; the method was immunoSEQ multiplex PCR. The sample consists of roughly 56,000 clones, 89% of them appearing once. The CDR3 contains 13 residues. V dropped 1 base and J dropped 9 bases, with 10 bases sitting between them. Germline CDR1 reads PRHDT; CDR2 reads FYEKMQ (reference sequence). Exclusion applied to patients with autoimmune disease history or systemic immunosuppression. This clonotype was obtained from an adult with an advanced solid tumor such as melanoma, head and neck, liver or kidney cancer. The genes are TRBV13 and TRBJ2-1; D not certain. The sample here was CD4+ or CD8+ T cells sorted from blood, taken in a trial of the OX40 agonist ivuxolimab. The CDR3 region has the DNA TGTGCCAGCAGCTTAGTATTAGCAACTGAGCAGTTCTTC. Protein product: CASSLVLATEQFF.